This T cell receptor beta chain is drawn from a study of T cell repertoires in cytomegalovirus infection. A single record per CDR3 protein comes from TCRdb applying MiXCR to the reads. The data hold approximately 750,000 distinct CDR3 sequences, with under 40% observed a single time. V dropped 3 bases and J dropped 2 bases, with 11 bases sitting between them. The CDR3 loop spans 15 amino acids. Germline lookup yields CDR1 MDHEN and CDR2 SYDVKM. This clonotype was observed a few times. This receptor was taken from a human donor in good health (CMV status not recorded). Some clones in this sample may be carry-over from other donors' samples. The sample consisted of PBMCs. The rearrangement uses TRBV28 and TRBJ1-5; D is unclear. The CDR3 nucleotides are TGTGCCAGCAGTTTGTGGGGTTATGGCAATCAGCCCCAGCATTTT. It codes for CASSLWGYGNQPQHF.